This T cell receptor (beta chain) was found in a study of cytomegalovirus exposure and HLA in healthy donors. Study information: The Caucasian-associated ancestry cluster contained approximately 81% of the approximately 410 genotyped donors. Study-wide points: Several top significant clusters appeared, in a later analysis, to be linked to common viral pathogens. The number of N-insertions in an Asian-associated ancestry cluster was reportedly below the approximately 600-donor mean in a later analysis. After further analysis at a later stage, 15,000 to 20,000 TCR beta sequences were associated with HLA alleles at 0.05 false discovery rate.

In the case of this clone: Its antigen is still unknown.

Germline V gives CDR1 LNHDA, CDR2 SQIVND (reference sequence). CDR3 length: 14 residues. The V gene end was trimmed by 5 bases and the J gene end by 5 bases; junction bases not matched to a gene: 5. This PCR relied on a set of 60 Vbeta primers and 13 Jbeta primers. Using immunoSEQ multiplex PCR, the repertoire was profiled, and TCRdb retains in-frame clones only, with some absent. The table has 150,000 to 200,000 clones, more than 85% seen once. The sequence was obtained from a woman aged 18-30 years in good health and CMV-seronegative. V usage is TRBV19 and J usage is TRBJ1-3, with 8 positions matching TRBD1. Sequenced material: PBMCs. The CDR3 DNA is TGTGCCAGTAGTCTTAGACAGGGGCGAAACACCATATATTTT. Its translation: CASSLRQGRNTIYF.